This T cell receptor beta chain comes out of a study of cytomegalovirus exposure and HLA in healthy donors. The PCR contained 60 Vbeta and 13 Jbeta primers. The protocol was immunoSEQ multiplex PCR, while the TCRdb copy is restricted to in-frame clones and leaves out a portion. The sample yields some 200,000 clones, roughly 84% seen once. Note on this clone: Its antigen is unknown.

The V gene lost 2 bases and the J gene lost 3 bases, with 7 bases spanning the gap. The CDR3 runs to 13 residues. Germline CDR1 SGHTA, CDR2 FQGNSA. The study, taken as a whole, reports: The analysis excluded some indistinguishable V segments, including TRBV6-2 and TRBV6-3. An analysis was carried out later, and it reportedly showed fewer N-insertions in an Asian-associated ancestry cluster than the approximately 610-donor mean. It was only CMV serostatus that was available as immune exposure information.

The chain couples TRBV7-2 to TRBJ1-1, with D uncertain. Material for sequencing was PBMCs. This TCR came from a boy younger than 10 in good health and CMV-seronegative. CDR3 in amino acids: CASSLTEDTEAFF. The CDR3 bases are TGTGCCAGCAGCTTAACGGAGGACACTGAAGCTTTCTTT.